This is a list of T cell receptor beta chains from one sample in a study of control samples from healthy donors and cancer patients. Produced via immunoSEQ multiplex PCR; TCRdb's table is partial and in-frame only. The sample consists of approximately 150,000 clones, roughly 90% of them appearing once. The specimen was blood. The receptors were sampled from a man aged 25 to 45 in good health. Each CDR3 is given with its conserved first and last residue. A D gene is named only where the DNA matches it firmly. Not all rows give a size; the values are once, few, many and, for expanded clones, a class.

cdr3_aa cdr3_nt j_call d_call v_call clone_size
CASSFRTSGSSYNEQFF TGTGCCAGCAGCTTCAGGACTAGCGGGAGCTCCTACAATGAGCAGTTCTTC TRBJ2-1 TRBD2 TRBV5-4 NA
CASSVNRDVGELFF TGTGCCAGCAGCGTAAATAGGGATGTCGGGGAGCTGTTTTTT TRBJ2-2 NA TRBV9 NA
CASSLVTPQGTDTQYF TGTGCCAGCAGCTTAGTAACCCCACAGGGCACAGATACGCAGTATTTT TRBJ2-3 NA TRBV7-9 NA
CASSLTGSINSYEQYF TGTGCCAGCAGTTTAACAGGGTCCATTAACTCCTACGAGCAGTACTTC TRBJ2-7 NA TRBV6-5 NA
CASSTSTEAFF TGTGCCAGCAGCACTTCCACTGAAGCTTTCTTT TRBJ1-1 NA TRBV7-9 NA
CASSLGPIYEQYF TGTGCCAGCAGCCTGGGCCCAATTTACGAGCAGTACTTC TRBJ2-7 NA TRBV5-6 NA
CASSPPGVYEQYF TGTGCCAGTAGTCCCCCCGGAGTCTACGAGCAGTACTTC TRBJ2-7 NA TRBV19 NA
CASSSRTGDRELFF TGTGCCAGCAGTAGCCGGACAGGGGACCGGGAGCTGTTTTTT TRBJ2-2 TRBD1 TRBV6-2/TRBV6-3 once
CASSLTWGYGYTF TGTGCCAGCAGTTTGACTTGGGGATATGGCTACACCTTC TRBJ1-2 NA TRBV6-5 NA
CASSSGRLNEQYF TGTGCCAGTAGTTCGGGACGGCTTAACGAGCAGTACTTC TRBJ2-7 NA TRBV19 NA
CASSVGTSGSGNEQFF TGTGCCAGCAGTGTCGGGACTAGCGGGAGTGGTAATGAGCAGTTCTTC TRBJ2-1 TRBD2 TRBV28 NA
CASSTDPGAMNTEAFF TGCGCCAGCAGCACCGACCCAGGGGCGATGAACACTGAAGCTTTCTTT TRBJ1-1 NA TRBV5-1 NA
CASSFMGQGGSPLHF TGTGCCAGCAGCTTTATGGGACAGGGTGGCTCACCCCTCCACTTT TRBJ1-6 TRBD1 TRBV11-3 NA
CASNPGTPYQETQYF TGTGCCAGCAACCCCGGGACACCGTACCAAGAGACCCAGTACTTC TRBJ2-5 NA TRBV7-2 NA
CATSDLYGAGELFF TGTGCCACCAGTGATTTGTATGGAGCCGGGGAGCTGTTTTTT TRBJ2-2 NA TRBV24-1 NA